The clone carrying this T cell receptor (beta chain) was counted a few times. This entry belongs to a study of beta chain features in type 1 diabetes. What was sequenced were expressed TCRB transcripts, since all of the isolated RNA had been reverse transcribed. Generated by immunoSEQ multiplex PCR, the TCRdb table keeps only in-frame clones and is missing some. The sample yields over 500,000 clones, about 14% seen once. The germline gives CDR1 SGHDN, CDR2 FVKESK. V lost 4 bases, J lost 4 bases, and 17 bases lay in between. CDR3 length: 16 residues. Naive, central memory, regulatory and stem cell-like memory cells within the CD4+ compartment were sorted using CD45RO/CCR7/CD25/CD127/CD95/CD27.

Sequencing used naive CD4+ T cells from blood. The receptor comes from a young man in good health. The V gene is TRBV14, the J gene TRBJ2-1, with a tentative D call TRBD2 (6 bases). CDR3 sequence (DNA): TGTGCCAGCAGCCCGTGGACGGGACTGAATTACAATGAGCAGTTCTTC. Translated, it gives CASSPWTGLNYNEQFF.